This T cell receptor beta chain comes out of a study of T cell repertoires in cytomegalovirus infection. For the study at large: The authors relied on CMV epitopes, both recently identified HLA-C-restricted and well-studied HLA-B-restricted.

In this sample, this clonotype turned up a few times. The antigen is unknown. Regarding the study as a whole: Dominant in the ex vivo response were TCR beta clonotypes restricted by HLA-C and specific for CMV.

Via MiXCR, TCRdb re-called the reads, giving one row per CDR3 protein. The sample has 800,000 to 950,000 distinct CDR3 sequences; around a third are singletons. The V gene's germline CDR1 is SGHRS and CDR2 YFSETQ. CDR3 length: 12 amino acids. With 7 bases removed from V and 2 bases from J, the gap between germline ends came to 6 bases. This chain joins TRBV5-1 and TRBJ2-2; D gene unclear. This sample comprised cultured CD8+ T cells from PBMCs, obtained from culture after CMV antigen stimulation. This receptor was identified in a human donor in good health (CMV status not recorded). Some clones in this sample may be carry-over from other donors' samples. Here the CDR3 DNA reads TGCGCCAGCGCGGATAACACCGGGGAGCTGTTTTTT. Translation: CASADNTGELFF.